This record looks at one T cell receptor (beta chain) sequence and its context. The antigen is undetermined. The PCR had 60 Vbeta and 13 Jbeta primers. Assay used: immunoSEQ multiplex PCR; TCRdb lists only in-frame clones, some missing. The data show some 110,000 clones, over 70% seen once. Between the trimmed V and J ends, which lost 5 bases and 1 base, there was a span of 17 bases. The CDR3 sequence is 16 residues long. Germline CDR1 MNHEY, CDR2 SMNVEV (reference sequence). The data are from a study of cytomegalovirus exposure and HLA in healthy donors. Findings and caveats of the study: TCR beta sequences numbering 15,000 to 20,000 were associated with HLA alleles at 0.05 false discovery rate in a later analysis. An Asian-associated ancestry cluster reportedly showed fewer N-insertions than the roughly 600-donor mean in a later analysis. TCR beta chain V- and J-gene trimming was linked, in a later analysis, to a missense variant in DCLRE1C.

Sequencing was carried out using PBMCs. The rearrangement uses TRBV27 and TRBJ1-1; D is perhaps TRBD1 (5 bases). The clonotype originates from a young woman in good health and CMV-seronegative. The CDR3 spells CASSPLQNRRNTEAFF. CDR3 nucleotide sequence: TGTGCCAGCAGTCCACTCCAAAACAGGCGGAACACTGAAGCTTTCTTT.